Listed below are T cell receptor beta chains from one sample, sequenced in a study of neurological immune-mediated disorders. TCRdb fed the 5' RACE reads into MiXCR, producing one record per CDR3 protein. This table has under 45,000 distinct CDR3 sequences, approximately 14% appearing once. Sequenced input: CD4+ T cells from blood. The receptors here all came from a woman in her sixties with HTLV-1-associated myelopathy (HAM/TSP). Both conserved end residues are part of each CDR3. The order of the fields is D gene, V gene, J gene, clone size, CDR3 protein, CDR3 DNA. The D gene is left open where the match is weak. Part of the rows lack a size; the others show once, few, many or a class for expanded clones.

d_gene: NA
v_gene: TRBV7-6
j_gene: TRBJ1-1
abundance: many
CDR3aa: CASSGQTPGEAFF
CDR3nt: TGTGCCAGCAGCGGACAGACCCCGGGTGAAGCTTTCTTT

d_gene: NA
v_gene: TRBV5-1
j_gene: TRBJ1-2
abundance: NA
CDR3aa: CASSTGIRVARLYGYTF
CDR3nt: TGCGCCAGCAGTACCGGGATAAGGGTGGCCCGATTATATGGCTACACCTTC

d_gene: NA
v_gene: TRBV7-9
j_gene: TRBJ1-1
abundance: many
CDR3aa: CASSSRPTEAFF
CDR3nt: TGTGCCAGCAGCAGTCGGCCCACTGAAGCTTTCTTT

d_gene: TRBD1
v_gene: TRBV18
j_gene: TRBJ1-2
abundance: NA
CDR3aa: CASSLRDSIMANYGYTF
CDR3nt: TGTGCCAGCTCACTAAGGGACAGCATAATGGCTAACTATGGCTACACCTTC

d_gene: NA
v_gene: TRBV5-1
j_gene: TRBJ2-3
abundance: many
CDR3aa: CASSLEVLTDTQYF
CDR3nt: TGCGCCAGCAGCTTAGAGGTACTCACAGATACGCAGTATTTT

d_gene: NA
v_gene: TRBV10-3
j_gene: TRBJ1-2
abundance: many
CDR3aa: CAISESTRAEFNYGYTF
CDR3nt: TGTGCCATCAGTGAGTCGACTCGTGCGGAGTTTAACTATGGCTACACCTTC

d_gene: NA
v_gene: TRBV20-1
j_gene: TRBJ1-5
abundance: few
CDR3aa: CSAKWTADQPQHF
CDR3nt: TGCAGTGCTAAGTGGACCGCAGATCAGCCCCAGCATTTT

d_gene: TRBD1
v_gene: TRBV20-1
j_gene: TRBJ2-4
abundance: many
CDR3aa: CSAETGTGNIQYF
CDR3nt: TGCAGTGCTGAGACCGGGACAGGGAACATTCAGTACTTC

d_gene: TRBD1
v_gene: TRBV20-1
j_gene: TRBJ1-1
abundance: many
CDR3aa: CSARRQGANTEAFF
CDR3nt: TGCAGTGCTAGGCGACAGGGGGCGAACACTGAAGCTTTCTTT

d_gene: TRBD1
v_gene: TRBV5-1
j_gene: TRBJ2-3
abundance: many
CDR3aa: CASTITGGLDTQYF
CDR3nt: TGCGCCAGCACGATCACAGGGGGCTTGGATACGCAGTATTTT

d_gene: TRBD2
v_gene: TRBV20-1
j_gene: TRBJ2-2
abundance: many
CDR3aa: CSARVGERGGYTGELFF
CDR3nt: TGCAGTGCTAGAGTCGGCGAGCGGGGGGGCTACACCGGGGAGCTGTTTTTT

d_gene: NA
v_gene: TRBV7-2
j_gene: TRBJ2-7
abundance: medium-sized
CDR3aa: CASSLIHEQYF
CDR3nt: TGTGCCAGCAGCTTAATCCACGAGCAGTACTTC

d_gene: NA
v_gene: TRBV3-1
j_gene: TRBJ2-3
abundance: many
CDR3aa: CASSLTGPHPADTQYF
CDR3nt: TGTGCCAGCAGCTTAACCGGGCCCCATCCCGCAGATACGCAGTATTTT

d_gene: NA
v_gene: TRBV30
j_gene: TRBJ1-4
abundance: few
CDR3aa: CAWSVPKGLSEKLFF
CDR3nt: TGTGCCTGGAGTGTACCTAAGGGCCTCAGTGAAAAACTGTTTTTT

d_gene: NA
v_gene: TRBV10-2
j_gene: TRBJ2-1
abundance: many
CDR3aa: CASSEFSRWEPRGQFF
CDR3nt: TGCGCCAGCAGTGAGTTTTCTCGGTGGGAACCAAGAGGGCAGTTCTTC

d_gene: NA
v_gene: TRBV15
j_gene: TRBJ1-5
abundance: many
CDR3aa: CATSRDLGDQPQHF
CDR3nt: TGTGCCACCAGCAGAGATCTGGGAGATCAGCCCCAGCATTTT